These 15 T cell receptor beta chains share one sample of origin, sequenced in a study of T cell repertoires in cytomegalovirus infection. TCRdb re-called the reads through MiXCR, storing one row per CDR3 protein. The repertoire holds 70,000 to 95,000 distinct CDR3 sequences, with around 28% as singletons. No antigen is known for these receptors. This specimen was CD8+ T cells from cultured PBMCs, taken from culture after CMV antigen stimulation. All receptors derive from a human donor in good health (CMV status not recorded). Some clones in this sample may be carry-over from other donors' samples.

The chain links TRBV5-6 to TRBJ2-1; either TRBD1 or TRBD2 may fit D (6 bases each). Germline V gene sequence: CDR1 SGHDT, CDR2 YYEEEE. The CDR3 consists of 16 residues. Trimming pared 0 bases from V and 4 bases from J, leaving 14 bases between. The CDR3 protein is CASSLATGAGYNEQFF. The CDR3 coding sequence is TGTGCCAGCAGCTTGGCGACGGGGGCGGGGTACAATGAGCAGTTCTTC.

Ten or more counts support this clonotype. CDR3 sequence (DNA): TGCAGTGCTAGAGGGGGACAGGGGACTGCCACGACGCAGTATTTT. As protein: CSARGGQGTATTQYF. The gene calls are TRBV20-1 and TRBJ2-3, with TRBD1 identical over 10 bases. The V and J ends lost 1 base and 9 bases, in that order; junction bases with no gene match: 10. Germline assignment: CDR1 DFQATT and CDR2 SNEGSKA (reference sequence). The CDR3 runs 15 residues.

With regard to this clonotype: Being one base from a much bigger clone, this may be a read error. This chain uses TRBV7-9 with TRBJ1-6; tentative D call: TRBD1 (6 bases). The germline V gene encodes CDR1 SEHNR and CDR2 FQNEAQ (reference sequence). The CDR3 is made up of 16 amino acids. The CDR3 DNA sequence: TGTGCCAGCAGCCCAATGTCAGGGGCCGCACCTTCACCCCACCACTTT. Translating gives CASSPMSGAAPSPHHF.

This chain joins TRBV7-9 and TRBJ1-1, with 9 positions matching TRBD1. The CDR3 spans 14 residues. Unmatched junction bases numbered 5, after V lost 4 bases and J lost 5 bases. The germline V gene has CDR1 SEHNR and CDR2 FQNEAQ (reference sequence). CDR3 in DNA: TGTGCCAGCAGCTGGGGACAGGGTGGAACTGAAGCTTTCTTT. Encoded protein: CASSWGQGGTEAFF.

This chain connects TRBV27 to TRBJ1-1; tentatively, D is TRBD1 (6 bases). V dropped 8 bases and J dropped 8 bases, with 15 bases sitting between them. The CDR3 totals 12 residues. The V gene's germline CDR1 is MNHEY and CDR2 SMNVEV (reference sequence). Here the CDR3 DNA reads TGTGCCAGCGGGAAAACAGGGCGCGAAGCTTTCTTT. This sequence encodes CASGKTGREAFF.

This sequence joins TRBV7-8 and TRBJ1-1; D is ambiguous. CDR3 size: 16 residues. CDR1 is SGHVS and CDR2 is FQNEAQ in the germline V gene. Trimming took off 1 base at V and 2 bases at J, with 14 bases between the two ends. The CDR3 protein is CASSLDEITGNTEAFF. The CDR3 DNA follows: TGTGCCAGCAGCTTAGATGAAATAACGGGTAACACTGAAGCTTTCTTT.

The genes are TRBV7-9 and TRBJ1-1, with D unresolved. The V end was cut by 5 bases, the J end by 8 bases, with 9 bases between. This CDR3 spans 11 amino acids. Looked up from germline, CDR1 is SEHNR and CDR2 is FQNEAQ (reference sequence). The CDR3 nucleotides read TGTGCCAGCAGCCGTAACCCGGAAGCTTTCTTT. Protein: CASSRNPEAFF.

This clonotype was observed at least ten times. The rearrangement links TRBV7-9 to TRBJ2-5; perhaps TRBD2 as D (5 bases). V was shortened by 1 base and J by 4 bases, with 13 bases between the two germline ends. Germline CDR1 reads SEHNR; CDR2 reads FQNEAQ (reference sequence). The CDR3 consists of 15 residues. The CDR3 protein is CASSLVSGVRETQYF. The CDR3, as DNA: TGTGCCAGCAGCTTAGTATCCGGGGTCCGAGAGACCCAGTACTTC.

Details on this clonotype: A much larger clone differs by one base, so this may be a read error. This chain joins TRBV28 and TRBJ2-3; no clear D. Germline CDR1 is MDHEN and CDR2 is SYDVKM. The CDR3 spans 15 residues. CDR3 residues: CASSQRIKSTDMQYF. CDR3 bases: TGTGCCAGCAGCCAAAGGATAAAATCCACAGATATGCAGTATTTT.

The CDR3 sequence: CASRPPGPGYTF. CDR3 bases: TGCGCCAGCAGACCACCGGGGCCTGGCTACACCTTC. The chain joins TRBV23-1 to TRBJ1-2; tentatively, D is TRBD1 (5 bases). TRBV23-1 is recorded as an ORF, its role being uncertain. Trimming cost V 6 bases and J 7 bases, with 12 bases left between them. The CDR3 consists of 12 residues.

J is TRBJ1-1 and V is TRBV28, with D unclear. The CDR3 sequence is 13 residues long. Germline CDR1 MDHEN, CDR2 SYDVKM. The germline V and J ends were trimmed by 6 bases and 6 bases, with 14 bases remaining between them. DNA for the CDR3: TGTGCCAGCAGGGAACACATGGGCCCTGAAGCTTTCTTT. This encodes CASREHMGPEAFF.

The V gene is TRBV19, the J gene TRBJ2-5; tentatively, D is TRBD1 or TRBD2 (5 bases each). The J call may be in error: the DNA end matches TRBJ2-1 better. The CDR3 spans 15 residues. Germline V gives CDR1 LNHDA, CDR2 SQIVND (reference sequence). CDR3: CASSIGRRDQETQFF. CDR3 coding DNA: TGTGCCAGTAGTATTGGGAGACGGGACCAAGAGACCCAGTTCTTC.

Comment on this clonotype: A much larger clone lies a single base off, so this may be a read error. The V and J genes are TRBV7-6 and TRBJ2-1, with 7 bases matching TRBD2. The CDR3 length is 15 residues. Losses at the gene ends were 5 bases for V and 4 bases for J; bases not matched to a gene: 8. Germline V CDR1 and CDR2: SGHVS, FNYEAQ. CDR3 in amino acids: CASSTLAEKYNEQFF. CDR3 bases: TGTGCCAGCAGCACCCTAGCGGAAAAGTACAATGAGCAGTTCTTC.

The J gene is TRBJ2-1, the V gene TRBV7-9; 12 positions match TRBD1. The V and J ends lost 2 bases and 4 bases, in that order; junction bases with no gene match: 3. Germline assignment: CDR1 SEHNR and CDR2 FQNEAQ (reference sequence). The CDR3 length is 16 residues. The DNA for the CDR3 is TGTGCCAGCAGCTTAACGGGACAGGGGGCTTACAATGAGCAGTTCTTC. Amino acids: CASSLTGQGAYNEQFF.

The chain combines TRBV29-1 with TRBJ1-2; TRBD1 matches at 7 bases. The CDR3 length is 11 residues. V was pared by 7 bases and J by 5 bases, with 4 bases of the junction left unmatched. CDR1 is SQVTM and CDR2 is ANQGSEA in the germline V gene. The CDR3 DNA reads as TGCAGCGCCGGGACAGATTATGGCTACACCTTC. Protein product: CSAGTDYGYTF.